This entry describes one TCR beta chain. Looked up from germline, CDR1 is SNHLY and CDR2 is FYNNEI. The V gene end was trimmed by 6 bases and the J gene end by 6 bases; junction bases not matched to a gene: 8. The CDR3 is 15 residues long. The data originate from a study of blood T cell repertoires in COVID-19. Only in-frame clones appear in the TCRdb table, and some are missing; sequencing was by immunoSEQ multiplex PCR. Here the sample spans over 350,000 clones, roughly 89% being singletons. The clonotype was recovered from a woman aged 25 to 39 with active or convalescent COVID-19. The sample taken for sequencing was peripheral blood. The V gene is TRBV2, the J gene TRBJ1-5; 10 bases agree with TRBD1. In DNA form, the CDR3 reads TGTGCCAGCAGCGATCCTAGACAGGGGGCTCAGCCCCAGCATTTT. Its protein product is CASSDPRQGAQPQHF.